Each of the 13 T cell receptor beta chains below was sequenced from the same sample in a study of blood T cells in healthy people across ages. A J-beta primer mix and a sample-barcoded 5' primer were used in a second PCR of about 6 to 12 cycles. Each CDR3 protein is one row after TCRdb ran MiXCR on the 5' RACE reads. Of hundreds of thousands of distinct CDR3 sequences listed, 25% are singletons. These sequences were also reported in another study, on T cells of mothers and their children.

Sample: blood. These receptors originate from a boy under 18 in good health.

The chain employs TRBV19 and TRBJ2-1; 8 nucleotides match TRBD2. Germline V gives CDR1 LNHDA, CDR2 SQIVND (reference sequence). The CDR3 runs 15 residues. Germline trimming cut 3 bases from V and 3 bases from J; bases unmatched to any gene: 4. The CDR3 DNA is TGTGCCAGTAGTATCTCTAGCGGGCGCTACAATGAGCAGTTCTTC. Amino acids: CASSISSGRYNEQFF.

In this sample, this clonotype turned up a few times. This chain connects TRBV25-1 to TRBJ1-4, with D maybe TRBD1 (5 bases). Germline V gene data show CDR1 as MGHDK and CDR2 as SYGVNS. This CDR3 comprises 18 residues. The V end was cut by 0 bases, the J end by 0 bases, with 14 bases between. CDR3 DNA: TGTGCCAGCAGTGAATATATCCCGGGGGGGGCAACTAATGAAAAACTGTTTTTT. Its protein product is CASSEYIPGGATNEKLFF.

V usage is TRBV4-1 and J usage is TRBJ2-6, with 13 bases that match TRBD2. Germline lookup yields CDR1 MGHRA and CDR2 YSYEKL. Trimming cost V 4 bases and J 2 bases; bases outside gene matches: 14. The CDR3 runs 21 residues. The CDR3 sequence: CASSPEALTSGRPAGANVLTF. The CDR3 coding sequence is TGCGCCAGCAGCCCCGAAGCTCTGACTAGCGGGAGGCCTGCTGGGGCCAACGTCCTGACTTTC.

V is TRBV2 and J is TRBJ2-1; D is uncertain. The CDR3 consists of 15 residues. Trimming took 2 bases from V and 2 from J, leaving 10 bases between them. Germline assignment: CDR1 SNHLY and CDR2 FYNNEI. The CDR3 sequence: CASSEIAQAYNEQFF. The CDR3 nucleotides are TGTGCCAGCAGTGAAATAGCCCAAGCCTACAATGAGCAGTTCTTC.

This clonotype has just a few counts. The V and J genes are TRBV29-1 and TRBJ2-1; D is ambiguous. The germline V gene has CDR1 SQVTM and CDR2 ANQGSEA. Trimming shortened V by 7 bases and J by 3 bases, and 16 bases separated the two germline ends. There are 14 residues in the CDR3. The CDR3 DNA reads TGCAGCGCGTCCCGGAGAGTCGACTACAATGAGCAGTTCTTC. Protein: CSASRRVDYNEQFF.

This sequence joins TRBV4-2 and TRBJ1-3, with TRBD1 matching over 7 bases. The germline V gene has CDR1 LGHNA and CDR2 YNFKEQ. The CDR3 is 15 amino acids. Trimming at V came to 4 bases and at J to 2 bases, leaving 5 bases not matched to a gene. CDR3 loop: CASSPEGTAGNTIYF. CDR3 coding DNA: TGTGCCAGCAGCCCCGAAGGGACAGCTGGAAACACCATATATTTT.

This clonotype was found a few times. The chain links TRBV20-1 to TRBJ2-1, with D unclear. Germline values: CDR1 DFQATT, CDR2 SNEGSKA (reference sequence). The CDR3 sequence is 19 residues long. V was cut by 1 base and J by 2 bases, with 24 bases left in between. The DNA for the CDR3 is TGCAGTGCTAGAGGCCCGTTGTATGTCGCGGATTTGCCCTACAATGAGCAGTTCTTC. It specifies CSARGPLYVADLPYNEQFF.

The chain joins TRBV5-1 to TRBJ2-5, with TRBD2 matching 7 bases. The tail of the sequence fits TRBJ2-7 better, so the J call may be wrong. Germline V gives CDR1 SGHRS, CDR2 YFSETQ. This CDR3 has 14 amino acids. The DNA for the CDR3 is TGCGCCAGCAGCTTAACCGCTAGCGGCTACGAGCAGTACTTC. This sequence encodes CASSLTASGYEQYF.

This chain links TRBV13 with TRBJ2-2; 9 bases agree with TRBD1. The germline V gene has CDR1 PRHDT and CDR2 FYEKMQ (reference sequence). The trim removed 6 bases at V and 4 bases at J, leaving 9 bases unmatched. The CDR3 sequence is 16 residues long. CDR3 protein: CASSSTQGASTGELFF. The CDR3 DNA reads as TGTGCCAGCAGTTCAACACAGGGGGCGAGCACCGGGGAGCTGTTTTTT.

The table lists this clonotype with a few counts. Relative to the germline gene, one junction end is altered; a read error may explain this. The gene calls are TRBV27 and TRBJ2-1; 7 bases match TRBD2. Germline-derived CDR1 and CDR2 are MNHEY and SMNVEV (reference sequence). The CDR3 runs to 14 residues. The CDR3, as DNA: TGTACCAGCAGCACCGGGGAGGGGTACAATGAGCAGTTCTTC. Amino acid sequence: CTSSTGEGYNEQFF.

This sequence joins TRBV5-1 and TRBJ2-1, with a weak D call TRBD1 (5 bases). Looked up from germline, CDR1 is SGHRS and CDR2 is YFSETQ. The CDR3 is 17 amino acids. The V end lost 0 bases, the J end lost 4 bases, and 17 bases lay between the germline ends. CDR3 in amino acids: CASSLGQGTNSYNEQFF. The DNA of the CDR3 is TGCGCCAGCAGCTTGGGGCAGGGTACTAATTCATACAATGAGCAGTTCTTC.

This clonotype was counted only a few times. The rearrangement links TRBV28 to TRBJ1-4; no reliable D call. The CDR3 runs 17 residues. The germline V gene has CDR1 MDHEN and CDR2 SYDVKM. The V end lost 6 bases, the J end lost 7 bases, and 24 bases lay between the germline ends. In nucleotides, the CDR3 is TGTGCCAGCAGGAGTATGGAGGCAGACTTAATAGGTGAAAAACTGTTTTTT. It yields the protein CASRSMEADLIGEKLFF.

This clonotype was seen only a few times. This chain's CDR3 is CAIKGPTGTEAFF. CDR3 DNA sequence: TGTGCTATAAAGGGCCCCACAGGCACTGAAGCTTTCTTT. This chain connects TRBV10-3 to TRBJ1-1; a weak D match, TRBD1 (5 bases). CDR3 length equals 13 residues. Germline V gives CDR1 ENHRY, CDR2 SYGVKD.